This TCR beta chain comes out of a study of blood T cell repertoires in COVID-19. CDR1 and CDR2 (germline): GTSNPN, SVGIG (reference sequence). V lost 8 bases and J lost 4, with 12 bases in between. This CDR3 is 12 amino acids long. Profiling relied on immunoSEQ multiplex PCR, and the TCRdb table lists in-frame clones only, not all of them. The sample records about 190,000 clones, over 70% being singletons. This receptor was obtained from a man between 50 and 59 years old with active or convalescent COVID-19. The rearrangement links TRBV30 to TRBJ1-3; D remains ambiguous. Sequenced input: peripheral blood. The CDR3 sequence is CARLGGGNTIYF. As DNA, the CDR3 is TGTGCCCGTTTGGGAGGGGGAAACACCATATATTTT.